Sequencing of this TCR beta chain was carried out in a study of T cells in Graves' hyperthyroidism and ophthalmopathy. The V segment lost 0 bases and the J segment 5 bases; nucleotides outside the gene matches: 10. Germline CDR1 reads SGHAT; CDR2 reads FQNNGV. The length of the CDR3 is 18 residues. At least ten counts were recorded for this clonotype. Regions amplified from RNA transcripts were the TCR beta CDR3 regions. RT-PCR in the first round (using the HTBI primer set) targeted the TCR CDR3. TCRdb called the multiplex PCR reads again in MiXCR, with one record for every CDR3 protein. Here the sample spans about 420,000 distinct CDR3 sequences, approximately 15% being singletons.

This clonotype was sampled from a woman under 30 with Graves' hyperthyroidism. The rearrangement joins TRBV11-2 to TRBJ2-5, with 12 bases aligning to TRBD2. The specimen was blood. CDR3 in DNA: TGTGCCAGCAGCTTAGAACTAGCGGGAGGTTCGGGAGTGGAGACCCAGTACTTC. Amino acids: CASSLELAGGSGVETQYF.